Detailed here is one T cell receptor beta chain. Antigen unknown. Individuals selected for sequencing had exhibited CD8+CD57+ cell expansion on flow cytometry. Severe acquired aplastic anemia was the diagnosis recorded for all patients. No therapy was given to patients before blood sampling. TCR beta VDJ combinations and CDR3 sequences were profiled from genomic DNA. TCRdb re-called the reads with MiXCR, one entry per CDR3 protein. The sample yields roughly 280,000 distinct CDR3 sequences, under 65% seen once. This entry is derived from a study of CD8+CD57+ T cells in acquired aplastic anemia. Study background: Sorted CD4+ and CD8+ cells yielded DNA averaging about 3.1 ug.

Study-wide points: Simpson's diversity of CD8+ cells was not significantly different in patients compared with controls.

This CDR3 spans 16 amino acids. V lost 4 bases and J lost 8; bases outside the gene matches: 15. Germline loops: CDR1 MGHRA, CDR2 YSYEKL. V and J are TRBV4-1 and TRBJ1-2; 8 bases fit TRBD1. The material sequenced was sorted CD4+, CD8+, or CD8+CD57+ T cells (not recorded which) from PBMCs. This clonotype originated in a human donor with aplastic anemia. The CDR3 DNA reads TGCGCCAGCAGCCCTGGGACAGGCCAGGGAACGAGAGGCTACACCTTC. Translated: CASSPGTGQGTRGYTF.